What follows are 7 T cell receptor beta chains derived from one specimen sequenced in a study of molecular identifiers for immune sequencing clone quantification. TCRdb reanalysed the PCR reads using MiXCR and keeps one entry per CDR3 protein. The sample lists around 65,000 distinct CDR3 sequences, approximately 18% occurring once. The sample consisted of naive CD8+ T cells from blood, with Jurkat cell RNA spiked in. Subset indicated: FACS-sorted CD8+CD4-CCR7+CD45RA+ naive T cells. These receptor sequences come from a human donor in good health. Some libraries in this study had Jurkat cell RNA spiked in.

This clonotype was counted ten times or more. This chain joins TRBV4-3 and TRBJ2-7, with 7 bases fitting TRBD2. Germline V lookup: CDR1 LGHNA, CDR2 YSLEER. The CDR3 length is 13 residues. The V gene end was trimmed by 2 bases and the J gene end by 6 bases; junction bases not matched to a gene: 4. The CDR3 spells CASSQFRGVEQYF. The CDR3 DNA is TGCGCCAGCAGCCAATTCCGGGGGGTCGAGCAGTACTTC.

To note about this clonotype: This could be a read error, since a much larger clone is one nucleotide away. This chain uses TRBV19 with TRBJ2-7, with 8 positions matching TRBD1. V trimming: 1 base; J trimming: 6 bases; junction bases outside the gene matches: 5. This CDR3 region has 14 residues. CDR1 LNHDA and CDR2 SQIVND come from the germline V gene (reference sequence). The CDR3 protein is CASSIGTGTCEQYF. CDR3 DNA: TGTGCCAGTAGTATAGGGACAGGGACCTGCGAGCAGTACTTC.

This clonotype was observed a single time. Given a much more abundant clone one base away, this may be a read error. The V call is TRBV3-1, the J call TRBJ1-5; D ambiguous. Germline values: CDR1 LGHDT, CDR2 YNNKEL (reference sequence). This CDR3 has 13 residues. With 3 bases removed from V and 5 bases from J, the gap between germline ends came to 8 bases. The DNA of the CDR3 is TGTGCCAGCAGCCAGGGGAACGATCAGCCCCAGCATTTT. Translating it yields CASSQGNDQPQHF.

For this clonotype: A much larger clone lies a single base off, so this may be a read error. The chain joins TRBV14 to TRBJ2-5; D not certain. The germline CDR1 and CDR2 sequences are SGHDN and FVKESK. The CDR3 is 16 amino acids. With 0 bases removed from V and 3 bases from J, the gap between germline ends came to 14 bases. CDR3 DNA: TGTGCCAGCAGCCAAGATCCGCAGGAGCAGGAAGAGACCCAGTACTTC. Protein: CASSQDPQEQEETQYF.

The J gene is TRBJ2-3, the V gene TRBV19, with 12 positions matching TRBD2. The CDR3 has 17 amino acids. The V gene end was trimmed by 5 bases and the J gene end by 1 base; junction bases not matched to a gene: 7. CDR1 is LNHDA, CDR2 SQIVND, per germline (reference sequence). In DNA form, the CDR3 reads TGTGCCAGTAGTCCCCGGACTAGCGGGACCCGCACAGATACGCAGTATTTT. This codes for CASSPRTSGTRTDTQYF.

At least ten counts were recorded for this clonotype. The gene calls are TRBV7-9 and TRBJ2-1; maybe TRBD1 (6 bases). Germline loops: CDR1 SEHNR, CDR2 FQNEAQ (reference sequence). The CDR3 has 17 amino acids. Trimming took off 4 bases at V and 5 bases at J, with 21 bases between the two ends. The CDR3 reads CASSSWTVLMAHNEQFF. Written as DNA, the CDR3 is TGTGCCAGCAGCTCCTGGACAGTTTTAATGGCCCACAATGAGCAGTTCTTC.

As for this clonotype: The junction shows a germline mismatch at one end, possibly a read error. The rearrangement links TRBV20-1 to TRBJ1-2; weak D call: TRBD1 (5 bases). The CDR3 runs to 14 residues. Germline lookup yields CDR1 DFQATT and CDR2 SNEGSKA (reference sequence). The CDR3 DNA is TGCAGTGCTAGAGAGGGGGGAGCTAACTATGGCTACGCCTTC. Translated, it gives CSAREGGANYGYAF.